This entry lists 30 T cell receptor beta chains sequenced from one sample in a study of T and B cells in COVID-19 patients. TRB rearrangements were amplified by multiplex PCR with BIOMED2 TRB-A/B primers. TCRdb itself ran the multiplex PCR reads through MiXCR, one entry per CDR3 protein. The table has thousands of distinct CDR3 sequences, 22% seen once. TRB was amplified from around 230-520 ng of blood genomic DNA. Specimen: blood. These receptors all come from a human donor who had recovered from COVID-19.

Judged by abundance, this clonotype is medium-sized. This chain links TRBV5-6 with TRBJ2-1; TRBD2 agrees at 8 bases. Trimming took 0 bases from V and 1 from J; bases not matched to a gene: 6. The CDR3 sequence is 17 residues long. Germline CDR1 is SGHDT and CDR2 is YYEEEE. In DNA, the CDR3 is TGTGCCAGCAGCTTGGGCGGGGGGCCTTCGTCCTACAATGAGCAGTTCTTC. Residues: CASSLGGGPSSYNEQFF.

This clonotype was recorded many times. The chain is built from TRBV27 and TRBJ1-1; D may be TRBD1 (5 bases). The V end was cut by 1 base, the J end by 5 bases, with 14 bases between. The CDR3 has 15 amino acids. The germline CDR1 and CDR2 sequences are MNHEY and SMNVEV (reference sequence). The CDR3 DNA is TGTGCCAGCAGTTTATGGGCCCACCCAGGGACTGAAGCTTTCTTT. As protein: CASSLWAHPGTEAFF.

The genes are TRBV27 and TRBJ1-1, with D unresolved. V lost 3 bases and J lost 0, with 8 bases in between. The germline V gene has CDR1 MNHEY and CDR2 SMNVEV (reference sequence). The CDR3 has 14 residues. The chain's CDR3 is CASSLAEMNTEAFF. The CDR3, as DNA: TGTGCCAGCAGTTTGGCGGAGATGAACACTGAAGCTTTCTTT.

Only a few counts were recorded for this clonotype. J is TRBJ2-2 and V is TRBV20-1; TRBD2 aligns across 9 bases. Losses at the gene ends were 3 bases for V and 4 bases for J; bases not matched to a gene: 3. The length of the CDR3 is 14 residues. Germline CDR1 reads DFQATT; CDR2 reads SNEGSKA (reference sequence). CDR3 protein: CSARASGTTGELFF. The CDR3 DNA reads as TGCAGTGCTAGGGCTAGCGGGACCACCGGGGAGCTGTTTTTT.

The chain carries TRBV5-4 and TRBJ2-7; 11 bases are shared with TRBD2. Germline V gene sequence: CDR1 SGHNT, CDR2 YYREEE (reference sequence). The CDR3 length is 14 residues. V gave up 4 bases and J gave up 2 bases; unmatched junction bases: 2. CDR3 loop: CASSHSGGAYEQYF. The CDR3, as DNA: TGTGCCAGCAGCCATAGCGGGGGGGCCTACGAGCAGTACTTC.

This clonotype rates as medium-sized (0.01 to 0.1%). The rearrangement uses TRBV5-5 and TRBJ1-2, with D unresolved. This CDR3 region has 12 residues. CDR1 is SGHKS and CDR2 is YYEKEE in the germline V gene (reference sequence). V gave up 5 bases and J gave up 8 bases, with 13 bases separating them. The CDR3 sequence: CASRGEGSGYTF. As DNA, the CDR3 is TGTGCCAGCAGAGGTGAAGGTTCGGGCTACACCTTC.

To note about this clonotype: This may be a read error: a much more frequent sequence differs by one nucleotide. The CDR3 reads CASSLMIQGNQPQHF. The CDR3 region has the DNA TGTGCCAGCAGTTTAATGATCCAGGGCAATCAGCCCCAGCATTTT. The chain carries TRBV27 and TRBJ1-5; D remains ambiguous. The CDR3 totals 15 residues. V lost 2 bases and J 2 bases, leaving 10 bases between the germline ends. Per germline, CDR1 MNHEY and CDR2 SMNVEV (reference sequence).

This clonotype was detected many times. The V and J genes are TRBV27 and TRBJ2-5; D uncertain. The V end was cut by 2 bases, the J end by 2 bases, with 15 bases between. Germline values: CDR1 MNHEY, CDR2 SMNVEV (reference sequence). This CDR3 has 16 amino acids. CDR3 in amino acids: CASSLNFWQSQETQYF. Written as DNA, the CDR3 is TGTGCCAGCAGTTTAAATTTCTGGCAGTCTCAAGAGACCCAGTACTTC.

Sample share makes this clonotype medium-sized (0.01 to 0.1%). J is TRBJ2-2 and V is TRBV6-5; D is ambiguous. Germline V CDR1 and CDR2: MNHEY, SVGAGI. The CDR3 has 11 residues. The V end lost 5 bases, the J end lost 3 bases, and 1 base lay between the germline ends. The CDR3: CASSHTGELFF. The CDR3 DNA sequence: TGTGCCAGCAGTCACACCGGGGAGCTGTTTTTT.

The gene calls are TRBV5-1 and TRBJ2-3; D may be TRBD2 (6 bases). Trimming cost V 0 bases and J 1 base, with 18 bases left between them. CDR1 is SGHRS and CDR2 is YFSETQ in the germline V gene. This CDR3 spans 18 amino acids. Here the CDR3 DNA reads TGCGCCAGCAGCTTGGAGGGCCTAGCGTGGGGGGGCACAGATACGCAGTATTTT. Translating it yields CASSLEGLAWGGTDTQYF.

V usage is TRBV20-1 and J usage is TRBJ2-7; D uncertain. From germline, CDR1 is DFQATT and CDR2 SNEGSKA (reference sequence). Deletions cut 1 base from V and 2 bases from J, with 12 bases between. The CDR3 is 14 residues long. The CDR3 DNA is TGCAGTGCTAGAGTTCTGGGAACCACCTACGAGCAGTACTTC. Translation: CSARVLGTTYEQYF.

The sample holds a few counts of this clonotype. This chain links TRBV20-1 with TRBJ1-4, with D unresolved. CDR3 length: 11 residues. The V gene lost 3 bases and the J gene lost 8 bases, with 7 bases spanning the gap. Germline-derived CDR1 and CDR2 are DFQATT and SNEGSKA (reference sequence). The CDR3 DNA reads TGCAGTGCTAGTGCGTGGGAAAAACTGTTTTTT. Translation gives CSASAWEKLFF.

By sample share, this clonotype is medium-sized (0.01 to 0.1%). The chain links TRBV5-4 to TRBJ2-3; 13 bases map to TRBD2. This CDR3 contains 16 residues. Trimming removed 1 base from V and 4 bases from J; junction bases left unmatched: 3. Germline CDR1 and CDR2: SGHNT and YYREEE (reference sequence). The CDR3 is CASSLIGTSGADTQYF. Written as DNA, the CDR3 is TGTGCCAGCAGCTTGATCGGGACTAGCGGGGCAGATACGCAGTATTTT.

This clonotype is categorized as large. The rearrangement links TRBV29-1 to TRBJ2-3; 8 bases align to TRBD1. The germline V gene has CDR1 SQVTM and CDR2 ANQGSEA. J was trimmed by 6 bases and V by 1 base; bases with no gene match: 15. The length of the CDR3 is 17 residues. Here the CDR3 reads CSVEGGRQGIGTDTQYF. CDR3 bases: TGCAGCGTTGAAGGTGGGAGACAGGGGATTGGTACGGATACGCAGTATTTT.

This clonotype was detected many times. V gene TRBV4-2 combines with J gene TRBJ2-6; the D is unclear. The V gene lost 0 bases and the J gene lost 0 bases, with 6 bases spanning the gap. Per germline, CDR1 LGHNA and CDR2 YNFKEQ. CDR3 length equals 16 residues. In DNA, the CDR3 is TGTGCCAGCAGCCAAGACAGCCCCTCTGGGGCCAACGTCCTGACTTTC. Translating it yields CASSQDSPSGANVLTF.

The sample holds many counts of this clonotype. The V and J genes are TRBV12-3 or TRBV12-4 and TRBJ1-5; a weak D match, TRBD1 (5 bases). The CDR3 is 15 residues long. The V and J ends lost 6 bases and 1 base respectively, with 13 bases between them. CDR3 amino acids: CASSASRVSNQPQHF. In DNA, the CDR3 is TGTGCCAGCAGCGCCTCCAGGGTGAGCAATCAGCCCCAGCATTTT.

This clonotype was observed a few times. The chain links TRBV20-1 to TRBJ2-3, with 7 bases identical to TRBD2. J gave up 4 bases and V 7 bases, and 8 bases lay outside the gene matches. This CDR3 contains 13 residues. The germline CDR1 and CDR2 sequences are DFQATT and SNEGSKA (reference sequence). The CDR3 loop reads CSVPGGPPDTQYF. Here the CDR3 DNA reads TGCAGTGTTCCGGGGGGACCCCCAGATACGCAGTATTTT.

In this sample, this clonotype is medium-sized (0.01 to 0.1%). The chain recombines TRBV6-6 with TRBJ2-7; TRBD1 agrees at 9 bases. V shed 8 bases, J shed 3 bases, and the junction held 5 bases outside the gene matches. CDR1 and CDR2 (germline): MNHNY, SVGAGI (reference sequence). The CDR3 spans 13 residues. The CDR3 bases are TGTGCCAGCGATCCGACAGGGGGCTACGAGCAGTACTTC. Protein product: CASDPTGGYEQYF.

The chain links TRBV10-3 to TRBJ1-3; the D is unclear. V was cut by 6 bases and J by 0 bases, with 6 bases left in between. The CDR3 runs 13 residues. Germline V gives CDR1 ENHRY, CDR2 SYGVKD. The CDR3 DNA reads TGTGCCATCAGAGATAGCTCTGGAAACACCATATATTTT. Translation gives CAIRDSSGNTIYF.

This clonotype appeared a single time. The chain carries TRBV27 and TRBJ1-2; the match to TRBD1 covers 11 bases. Germline values: CDR1 MNHEY, CDR2 SMNVEV (reference sequence). CDR3 length: 14 residues. V was clipped by 4 bases and J by 8 bases; unmatched bases: 6. The CDR3 sequence is CASSSSGTGGGYTF. The DNA for the CDR3 is TGTGCCAGCAGTTCATCGGGGACAGGGGGAGGCTACACCTTC.

By share of the sample, this clonotype is medium-sized (0.01 to 0.1%). The rearrangement links TRBV27 to TRBJ2-3, with TRBD1 identical over 7 bases. J gave up 2 bases and V 4 bases, and 12 bases lay outside the gene matches. CDR3 length: 17 residues. Germline CDR1 reads MNHEY; CDR2 reads SMNVEV (reference sequence). DNA for the CDR3: TGTGCCAGCAGTTCAGCCGGCGACAGGGCACCCACAGATACGCAGTATTTT. Translating gives CASSSAGDRAPTDTQYF.

This chain joins TRBV5-6 and TRBJ1-1; D is perhaps TRBD1 (5 bases). The V end was cut by 4 bases, the J end by 4 bases, with 11 bases between. Germline V gene sequence: CDR1 SGHDT, CDR2 YYEEEE. The CDR3 loop spans 13 amino acids. The CDR3 region has the DNA TGTGCCAGCAGCCTGGGGACGGGCACTGAAGCTTTCTTT. It specifies CASSLGTGTEAFF.

In its sample, this clonotype was seen a few times. The rearrangement joins TRBV18 to TRBJ1-4; possible D gene TRBD1, 5 bases. CDR1 and CDR2 from the germline V gene are KGHSH and LQKENI. Trimming removed 2 bases at V and 3 bases at J, with 7 bases between. CDR3 length: 14 amino acids. This chain's CDR3 is CASSPGASNEKLFF. The CDR3 bases are TGTGCCAGCTCACCAGGGGCTTCTAATGAAAAACTGTTTTTT.

This clonotype is labeled medium-sized. The V and J genes are TRBV7-9 and TRBJ2-3; D gene uncertain. The germline V gene has CDR1 SEHNR and CDR2 FQNEAQ (reference sequence). V was pared by 0 bases and J by 6 bases, with 10 bases between. The CDR3 consists of 14 residues. The CDR3 loop reads CASSLAPGSDTQYF. The CDR3 DNA sequence: TGTGCCAGCAGCTTAGCCCCAGGTTCGGATACGCAGTATTTT.

The V call is TRBV19, the J call TRBJ2-2; 8 positions match TRBD1. The CDR3 is made up of 14 amino acids. V shed 6 bases, J shed 7 bases, and the junction held 7 bases outside the gene matches. The germline CDR1 and CDR2 sequences are LNHDA and SQIVND (reference sequence). The CDR3 DNA follows: TGTGCCAGTAGCCCCACAGGGGGTAGCGGGGAGCTGTTTTTT. Translation: CASSPTGGSGELFF.

J is TRBJ2-3 and V is TRBV25-1, with D possibly being TRBD1 (5 bases). V lost 4 bases to trimming and J lost 0 bases, with 8 bases between them. The CDR3 runs to 14 residues. CDR1 and CDR2 (germline): MGHDK, SYGVNS. CDR3 sequence (DNA): TGTGCCAGCAGTGTGGGGCTAAGCACAGATACGCAGTATTTT. Translation: CASSVGLSTDTQYF.

This clonotype was seen repeatedly, ten times or more. This rearrangement joins TRBV27 to TRBJ1-6, with unresolved D. Germline V lookup: CDR1 MNHEY, CDR2 SMNVEV (reference sequence). The CDR3 has 15 residues. V was clipped by 5 bases and J by 3 bases, with 11 bases between them. The CDR3 sequence: CASSAVGNYNSPLHF. The DNA of the CDR3 is TGTGCCAGCAGTGCCGTGGGGAACTATAATTCACCCCTCCACTTT.

This clonotype appeared many times. The chain carries TRBV12-3 or TRBV12-4 and TRBJ1-5; 7 bases are a match to TRBD1. This CDR3 is built from 16 residues. J lost 9 bases, V lost 6 bases, and 17 bases had no gene match. CDR3 in amino acids: CASRAEATGRDRPQHF. The DNA of the CDR3 is TGTGCCAGCAGAGCCGAGGCGACAGGGAGGGATCGGCCCCAGCATTTT.

This chain connects TRBV12-3 or TRBV12-4 to TRBJ1-5; D possibly corresponds to TRBD1 (5 bases). The CDR3 is made up of 14 amino acids. CDR3 amino acids: CASNEGGGNQPQHF. The CDR3 DNA follows: TGTGCTAGTAACGAGGGAGGGGGCAATCAGCCCCAGCATTTT.

This rearrangement joins TRBV10-2 to TRBJ2-5, with 9 nucleotides matching TRBD2. The CDR3 spans 17 residues. V dropped 6 bases and J dropped 2; count of bases not matched to a gene: 13. Germline loops: CDR1 WSHSY, CDR2 SAAADI. DNA for the CDR3: TGCGCCAGCAGGGTGATCGGTACTAGCGGGTATCAAGAGACCCAGTACTTC. It encodes CASRVIGTSGYQETQYF.